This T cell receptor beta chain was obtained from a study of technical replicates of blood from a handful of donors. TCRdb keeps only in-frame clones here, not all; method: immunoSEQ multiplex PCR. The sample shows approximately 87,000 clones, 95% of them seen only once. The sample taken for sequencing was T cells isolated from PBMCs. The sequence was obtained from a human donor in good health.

The CDR3 reads CASSRGSRSTDTQYF. In nucleotides, the CDR3 is TGTGCCAGCAGCCGCGGGAGCCGAAGCACAGATACGCAGTATTTT. The genes are TRBV4-2 and TRBJ2-3; 7 bases line up with TRBD2. This CDR3 comprises 15 residues. Germline V gene lookup returns CDR1 LGHNA and CDR2 YNFKEQ. V gave up 4 bases and J gave up 0 bases; unmatched junction bases: 4.